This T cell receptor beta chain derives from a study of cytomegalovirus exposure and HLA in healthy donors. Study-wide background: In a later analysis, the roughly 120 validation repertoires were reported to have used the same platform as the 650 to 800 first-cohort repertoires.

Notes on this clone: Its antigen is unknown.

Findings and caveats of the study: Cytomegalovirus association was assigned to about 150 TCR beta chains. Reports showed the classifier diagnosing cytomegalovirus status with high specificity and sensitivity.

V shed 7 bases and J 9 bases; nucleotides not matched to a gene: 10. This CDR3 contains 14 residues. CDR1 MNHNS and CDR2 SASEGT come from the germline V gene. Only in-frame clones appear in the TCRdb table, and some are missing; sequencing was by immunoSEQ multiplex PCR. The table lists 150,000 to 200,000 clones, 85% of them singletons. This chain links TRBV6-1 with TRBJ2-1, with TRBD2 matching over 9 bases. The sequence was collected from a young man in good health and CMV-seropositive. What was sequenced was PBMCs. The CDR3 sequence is CASNRKREEGEQFF. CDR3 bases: TGTGCCAGCAACCGTAAGCGGGAGGAAGGTGAGCAGTTCTTC.